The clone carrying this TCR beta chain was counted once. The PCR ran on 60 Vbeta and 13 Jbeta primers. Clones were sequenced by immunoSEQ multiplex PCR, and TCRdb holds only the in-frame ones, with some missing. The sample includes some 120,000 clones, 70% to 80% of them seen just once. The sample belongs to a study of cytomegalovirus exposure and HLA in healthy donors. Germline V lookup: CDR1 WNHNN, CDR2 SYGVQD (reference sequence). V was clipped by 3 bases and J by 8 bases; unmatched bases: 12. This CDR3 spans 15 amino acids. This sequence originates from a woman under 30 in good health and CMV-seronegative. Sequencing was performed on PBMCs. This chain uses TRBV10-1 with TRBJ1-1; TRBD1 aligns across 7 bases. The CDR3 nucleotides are TGCGCCAGCAGTGACCTAACAGGGGAAGTGGCCGAAGCTTTCTTT. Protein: CASSDLTGEVAEAFF.